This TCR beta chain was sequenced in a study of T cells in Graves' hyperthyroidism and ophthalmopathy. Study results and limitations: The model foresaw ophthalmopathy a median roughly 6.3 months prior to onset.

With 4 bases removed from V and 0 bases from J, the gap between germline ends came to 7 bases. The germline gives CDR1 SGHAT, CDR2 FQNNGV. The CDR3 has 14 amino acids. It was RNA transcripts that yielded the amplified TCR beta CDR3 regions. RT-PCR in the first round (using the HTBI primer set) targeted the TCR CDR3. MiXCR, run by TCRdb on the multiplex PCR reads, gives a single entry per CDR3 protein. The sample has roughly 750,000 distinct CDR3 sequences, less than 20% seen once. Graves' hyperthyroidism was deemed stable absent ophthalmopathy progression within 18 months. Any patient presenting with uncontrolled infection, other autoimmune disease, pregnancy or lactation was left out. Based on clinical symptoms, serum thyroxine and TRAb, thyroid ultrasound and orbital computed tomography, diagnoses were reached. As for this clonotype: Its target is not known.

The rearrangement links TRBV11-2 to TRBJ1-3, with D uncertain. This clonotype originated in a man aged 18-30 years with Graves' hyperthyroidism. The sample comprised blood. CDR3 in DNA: TGTGCCAGCAGCTATCGTGGCTCTGGAAACACCATATATTTT. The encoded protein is CASSYRGSGNTIYF. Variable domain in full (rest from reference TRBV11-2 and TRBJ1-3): EAGVAQSPRYKIIEKRQSVAFWCNPISGHATLYWYQQILGQGPKLLIQFQNNGVVDDSQLPKDRFSAERLKGVDSTLKIQPAKLEDSAVYLCASSYRGSGNTIYFGEGSWLTVV.